Listed here are 7 T cell receptor beta chains from one sample, sequenced in a study of cytomegalovirus exposure and HLA in healthy donors. Vbeta (60) and Jbeta (13) primers were used in the PCR. Repertoires were generated with immunoSEQ multiplex PCR, while TCRdb's copy carries only in-frame clones and drops some. The table lists 100,000 to 150,000 clones, about 74% of them singletons, with around 3.7% in the top ten. The material sequenced was PBMCs. These receptors all come from a young man in good health and CMV-seronegative.

This rearrangement joins TRBV28 to TRBJ2-1, with 14 bases aligning to TRBD2. The CDR3 runs 16 residues. CDR1 and CDR2 (germline): MDHEN, SYDVKM. Losses at the gene ends were 3 bases for V and 4 bases for J; bases not matched to a gene: 2. Here the CDR3 DNA reads TGTGCCAGCAGTTTGACTAGCGGGGGGGAGTACAATGAGCAGTTCTTC. Its protein product is CASSLTSGGEYNEQFF.

By proportion, this clone is large (0.1 to 1%). The CDR3 loop reads CASSDTSGTDTQYF. The CDR3 nucleotides are TGTGCCAGCAGTGACACTAGCGGCACAGATACGCAGTATTTT. V usage is TRBV6-4 and J usage is TRBJ2-3; 7 bases fit TRBD2. The CDR3 totals 14 residues. Germline values: CDR1 MRHNA, CDR2 SNTAGT. V was pared by 2 bases and J by 1 base, with 0 bases of the junction left unmatched.

This rearrangement joins TRBV28 to TRBJ2-3; 10 positions agree with TRBD2. Germline V CDR1 and CDR2: MDHEN, SYDVKM. The CDR3 is made up of 15 amino acids. The V gene end was trimmed by 3 bases and the J gene end by 2 bases; junction bases not matched to a gene: 2. The CDR3 DNA reads TGTGCCAGCAGTTTTAGCGGGGGGTACACAGATACGCAGTATTTT. It yields the protein CASSFSGGYTDTQYF.

This clone was detected a few times. The genes are TRBV11-3 and TRBJ1-1, with a possible D match to TRBD1 (5 bases). V lost 5 bases, J lost 1 base, and 17 bases lay in between. CDR1 is SGHNT, CDR2 YENEEA, per germline. The CDR3 length is 16 residues. The DNA for the CDR3 is TGTGCCAGCAGCCTATCGGGGGAGGGCCAGAACACTGAAGCTTTCTTT. Amino acids: CASSLSGEGQNTEAFF.

The V call is TRBV19, the J call TRBJ1-2, with TRBD1 matching 7 bases. CDR3 length equals 20 residues. Germline trimming cut 6 bases from V and 6 bases from J; bases unmatched to any gene: 28. Germline lookup yields CDR1 LNHDA and CDR2 SQIVND (reference sequence). The CDR3 bases are TGTGCCAGTAGCCTCCGGACAGGACACGTCCCAATGGCTAAGCCCAATGGCTACACCTTC. It translates to CASSLRTGHVPMAKPNGYTF. Using reference TRBV19 and TRBJ1-2 for the parts outside the CDR3, the full variable domain is DGGITQSPKYLFRKEGQNVTLSCEQNLNHDAMYWYRQDPGQGLRLIYYSQIVNDFQKGDIAEGYSVSREKKESFPLTVTSAQKNPTAFYLCASSLRTGHVPMAKPNGYTFGSGTRLTVV.

The chain links TRBV7-2 to TRBJ1-1; 10 bases line up with TRBD1. From germline, CDR1 is SGHTA and CDR2 FQGNSA. The CDR3 runs to 15 residues. V trimming: 2 bases; J trimming: 5 bases; junction bases outside the gene matches: 5. CDR3 in amino acids: CASSLKGGQGTEAFF. The DNA of the CDR3 is TGTGCCAGCAGCTTAAAAGGGGGACAGGGGACTGAAGCTTTCTTT.

This sequence joins TRBV5-5 and TRBJ1-1; 8 bases line up with TRBD1. This CDR3 has 20 amino acids. Germline V gene data show CDR1 as SGHKS and CDR2 as YYEKEE (reference sequence). Unmatched junction bases numbered 19, after V lost 0 bases and J lost 3 bases. The CDR3 region has the DNA TGTGCCAGCAGCTTGGTGGTCAGGGGGCTGGTTTTGAACGGGGACACTGAAGCTTTCTTT. It codes for CASSLVVRGLVLNGDTEAFF.